The subject of this entry is one TCR beta chain. Its antigen is unidentified. J gave up 10 bases and V 3 bases, and 5 bases lay outside the gene matches. The CDR3 extends over 14 amino acids. Germline CDR1 is MDHEN and CDR2 is SYDVKM. This record belongs to a study of PD-1 blockade in classical Hodgkin lymphoma. Broader study findings: Nivolumab starters within 1 year of ASCT were excluded. Healthy donors were reported to have higher baseline TCR diversity than newly diagnosed patients. By C4D1 there was a significant rise in CD4+ TCR diversity but not in CD8+ TCR diversity. Repertoire differences have undefined causes, possibly disease activity or prior therapy.

Produced via immunoSEQ multiplex PCR; TCRdb's table is partial and in-frame only. The sample consists of around 10,000 clones, approximately 83% of them appearing once. The time point denotes: cycle 4 day 1 (C4D1), after five to seven weeks of nivolumab. All patients experienced relapse after autologous stem cell transplantation, and brentuximab vedotin exposure was variable. Purification of CD4+ T cells from thawed PBMCs was achieved by magnetic negative selection. The sequencing used CD4+ T cells from blood, collected before the fourth cycle of nivolumab. The J gene is TRBJ1-4, the V gene TRBV28, with 10 bases identical to TRBD1. This receptor was taken from a human donor with classical Hodgkin lymphoma. Here the CDR3 reads CASSFPDRGAKLFF. DNA of the CDR3: TGTGCCAGCAGTTTTCCGGACAGGGGGGCAAAACTGTTTTTT.